One and the same sample provided the 24 T cell receptor beta chains below, sequenced in a study of regulatory T cells in long-lasting Graves disease. Arm-PCR of CDR3 regions and iRepertoire HTBI primers were used to build TCR beta libraries. TCRdb ran MiXCR on the multiplex PCR reads and lists one entry per CDR3 protein. The sample has 430,000 or so distinct CDR3 sequences, about 21% seen once; the top ten hold roughly an eighth. The time point: persistent/refractory GD, antithyroid drugs over 5 years with positive TRAb. Isolated PBMC RNA provided the starting material for the TCR library. The specimen comprised peripheral blood mononuclear cells (PBMCs), sampled when the disease was refractory, from a patient treated with antithyroid drugs. The receptors derive from a female donor with Graves disease.

The chain combines TRBV6-2 or TRBV6-3 with TRBJ2-5, with D maybe TRBD1 (5 bases). With 0 bases removed from V and 4 bases from J, the gap between germline ends came to 15 bases. The CDR3 sequence is 16 residues long. CDR1 MNHEY and CDR2 SVGEGT come from the germline V gene. CDR3 DNA sequence: TGTGCCAGCAGTTACTCGCGCAGGGCCTCACGAGAGACCCAGTACTTC. Encoded protein: CASSYSRRASRETQYF.

This clonotype appeared many times. The chain combines TRBV28 with TRBJ2-2; D gene unclear. The length of the CDR3 is 14 residues. The V end lost 0 bases, the J end lost 4 bases, and 6 bases lay between the germline ends. CDR1 MDHEN and CDR2 SYDVKM come from the germline V gene. In nucleotides, the CDR3 is TGTGCCAGCAGTTTATGGGGAAGCACCGGGGAGCTGTTTTTT. Encoded protein: CASSLWGSTGELFF.

This clonotype was observed many times. The V call is TRBV28, the J call TRBJ1-2, with a weak D call TRBD1 (6 bases). The V end lost 3 bases, the J end lost 6 bases, and 14 bases lay between the germline ends. The CDR3 sequence is 14 residues long. Looked up from germline, CDR1 is MDHEN and CDR2 is SYDVKM. The CDR3 sequence is CASSFAGGPNGYTF. The CDR3 bases are TGTGCCAGCAGTTTCGCTGGGGGGCCAAATGGCTACACCTTC.

This clonotype was recorded many times. The chain combines TRBV24-1 with TRBJ2-2; D not certain. V was cut by 7 bases and J by 5 bases, with 4 bases left in between. CDR3 size: 11 residues. Germline lookup yields CDR1 KGHDR and CDR2 SFDVKD. The CDR3 DNA sequence: TGTGCCACCAGCCTTACCGGGGAGCTGTTTTTT. Its translation: CATSLTGELFF.

This clonotype has at least ten counts. The V and J genes are TRBV20-1 and TRBJ1-4; no firm D call. Germline lookup yields CDR1 DFQATT and CDR2 SNEGSKA (reference sequence). The CDR3 totals 10 residues. V was shortened by 0 bases and J by 8 bases, with 1 base between the two germline ends. CDR3 bases: TGCAGTGCTAGAGACGAAAAACTGTTTTTT. The encoded protein is CSARDEKLFF.

The table lists this clonotype with a few counts. The chain recombines TRBV2 with TRBJ2-3; TRBD2 agrees at 9 bases. Germline CDR1 SNHLY, CDR2 FYNNEI. CDR3 length: 13 amino acids. V gave up 6 bases and J gave up 6 bases; unmatched junction bases: 4. The CDR3 DNA reads TGTGCCAGCAGCGTAGCGGGAGTGGATACGCAGTATTTT. This sequence encodes CASSVAGVDTQYF.

This clonotype showed up just a few times. A single base separates this from a much larger clone, so it may be a read error. The chain uses TRBV6-1 and TRBJ2-7, with D perhaps matching TRBD2 (5 bases). The CDR3 loop spans 12 amino acids. Germline values: CDR1 MNHNS, CDR2 SASEGT. Trimming shortened V by 5 bases and J by 3 bases, and 8 bases separated the two germline ends. CDR3: CASSSGNYEQYF. For the CDR3, the DNA is TGTGCCAGCAGTTCGGGGAACTACGAGCAGTACTTC.

This clonotype has a handful of counts. The rearrangement joins TRBV4-2 to TRBJ2-5, with 10 bases matching TRBD2. Germline V gives CDR1 LGHNA, CDR2 YNFKEQ. There are 17 residues in the CDR3. V was pared by 0 bases and J by 5 bases, with 9 bases of the junction left unmatched. The DNA for the CDR3 is TGTGCCAGCAGCCAAGATATCTCTAGCGGGAGTTTGGAGACCCAGTACTTC. This translates into CASSQDISSGSLETQYF.

As to this clonotype: This is likely a read error, given that the CDR3 carries no conserved phenylalanine or tryptophan at its end. The chain recombines TRBV28 with TRBJ1-5; TRBD1 might be the D (5 bases). The germline V gene has CDR1 MDHEN and CDR2 SYDVKM. CDR3 length equals 15 residues. V lost 2 bases, J lost 3 bases, and 11 bases lay in between. Here the CDR3 reads CASSLGGTFNQPQHL. In nucleotides, the CDR3 is TGTGCCAGCAGTTTAGGGGGGACCTTCAATCAGCCCCAGCATCTT.

CDR3 protein: CASTLGQGRGTEAFF. The DNA for the CDR3 is TGCGCCAGCACCCTTGGACAGGGCCGGGGCACTGAAGCTTTCTTT. The genes are TRBV5-1 and TRBJ1-1; the match to TRBD1 covers 8 bases. V lost 6 bases, J lost 4 bases, and 11 bases stayed unmatched. In germline, CDR1 is SGHRS, CDR2 YFSETQ. This CDR3 has 15 amino acids. The entire variable domain, with the rest obtained from reference TRBV5-1 and TRBJ1-1, is as follows: KAGVTQTPRYLIKTRGQQVTLSCSPISGHRSVSWYQQTPGQGLQFLFEYFSETQRNKGNFPGRFSGRQFSNSRSEMNVSTLELGDSALYLCASTLGQGRGTEAFFGQGTRLTVV.

This clonotype was detected many times. The gene calls are TRBV27 and TRBJ1-1, with D possibly being TRBD1 (6 bases). V was shortened by 5 bases and J by 0 bases, with 16 bases between the two germline ends. The CDR3 consists of 16 residues. In germline, CDR1 is MNHEY, CDR2 SMNVEV (reference sequence). In DNA, the CDR3 is TGTGCCAGCAGTGCCGACAGGTACTCCATGAACACTGAAGCTTTCTTT. It specifies CASSADRYSMNTEAFF.

Only a few counts were recorded for this clonotype. This chain joins TRBV7-2 and TRBJ1-2, with a tentative D call TRBD1 (6 bases). Deletions cut 3 bases from V and 2 bases from J, with 13 bases between. Germline V gene sequence: CDR1 SGHTA, CDR2 FQGNSA. CDR3 length: 15 amino acids. CDR3 residues: CASSFQTGGNYGYTF. CDR3 bases: TGTGCCAGCAGCTTCCAGACAGGAGGAAACTATGGCTACACCTTC. Supplemented by reference TRBV7-2 and TRBJ1-2, the full variable domain reads GAGVSQSPSNKVTEKGKDVELRCDPISGHTALYWYRQSLGQGLEFLIYFQGNSAPDKSGLPSDRFSAERTGGSVSTLTIQRTQQEDSAVYLCASSFQTGGNYGYTFGSGTRLTVV.

The chain couples TRBV19 to TRBJ1-5; tentatively, D is TRBD1 (6 bases). The CDR3 covers 17 residues. Trimming left V 4 bases short and J 0 bases short, with 16 bases between. Germline V gene sequence: CDR1 LNHDA, CDR2 SQIVND (reference sequence). The CDR3 loop reads CASSTQTGDYSNQPQHF. The CDR3 DNA is TGTGCCAGTAGTACCCAGACAGGCGACTATAGCAATCAGCCCCAGCATTTT.

This clonotype was seen a handful of times. CDR3 sequence (DNA): TGTGCCAGCAGCAATACAGGGCCCTATGGCTACACCTTC. Amino acids: CASSNTGPYGYTF. The V gene is TRBV3-1, the J gene TRBJ1-2, with a possible D match to TRBD1 (6 bases). Germline CDR1 and CDR2: LGHDT and YNNKEL (reference sequence). V shed 5 bases and J shed 4 bases, with 11 bases lying between them. CDR3 length: 13 amino acids.

This clonotype was detected ten times or more. The chain recombines TRBV11-2 with TRBJ1-2; D is perhaps TRBD1 (6 bases). Between the trimmed V and J ends, which lost 4 bases and 8 bases, there was a span of 14 bases. From germline, CDR1 is SGHAT and CDR2 FQNNGV. This CDR3 contains 13 residues. The CDR3 nucleotides are TGTGCCAGCAGCTCCCTGGGGGGGCCCGGCTACACCTTC. It specifies CASSSLGGPGYTF.

In this sample, this clonotype turned up many times. The chain is built from TRBV6-5 and TRBJ1-2; D possibly corresponds to TRBD1 (6 bases). With 2 bases removed from V and 2 bases from J, the gap between germline ends came to 9 bases. This CDR3 comprises 14 residues. The germline CDR1 and CDR2 sequences are MNHEY and SVGAGI. In nucleotides, the CDR3 is TGTGCCAGCAGTTACGGGGGCAGGAACTATGGCTACACCTTC. This translates into CASSYGGRNYGYTF.

The sample holds many counts of this clonotype. The J gene is TRBJ2-5, the V gene TRBV29-1, with TRBD1 matching over 7 bases. CDR3 length: 13 amino acids. The trim removed 7 bases at V and 5 bases at J, leaving 10 bases unmatched. In germline, CDR1 is SQVTM, CDR2 ANQGSEA. The CDR3 region is CSAKRGLEETQYF. CDR3 coding DNA: TGCAGCGCAAAAAGGGGGCTTGAGGAGACCCAGTACTTC.

V usage is TRBV25-1 and J usage is TRBJ2-5; possible D gene TRBD1, 5 bases. The V end was cut by 4 bases, the J end by 1 base, with 13 bases between. The CDR3 loop spans 15 amino acids. Germline V gene sequence: CDR1 MGHDK, CDR2 SYGVNS. CDR3 coding DNA: TGTGCCAGCAGTGGGCAGGGCCTGCCCCAAGAGACCCAGTACTTC. The encoded protein is CASSGQGLPQETQYF.

This clonotype showed up many times. The gene calls are TRBV29-1 and TRBJ1-1, with D tentatively TRBD1 (5 bases). This CDR3 has 14 amino acids. Germline-derived CDR1 and CDR2 are SQVTM and ANQGSEA. V was clipped by 0 bases and J by 1 base, with 9 bases between them. CDR3 DNA: TGCAGCGTTGAAGAGGGGGGTCCGAACACTGAAGCTTTCTTT. It encodes CSVEEGGPNTEAFF.

This clonotype has a count of ten or more. The CDR3 protein is CASSSGLAGQETQYF. The CDR3 DNA reads as TGTGCCAGCAGTTCCGGACTAGCGGGACAAGAGACCCAGTACTTC. The V gene is TRBV6-5, the J gene TRBJ2-5, with 12 positions matching TRBD2. Germline CDR1 MNHEY, CDR2 SVGAGI. J gave up 2 bases and V 4 bases, and 2 bases lay outside the gene matches. This CDR3 spans 15 amino acids.

Note on this clonotype: This may be a read error: a much more frequent sequence differs by one nucleotide. The rearrangement uses TRBV28 and TRBJ2-7, with TRBD1 as a possible D gene (6 bases). This CDR3 spans 12 amino acids. Looked up from germline, CDR1 is MDHEN and CDR2 is SYDVKM. This CDR3 is CVSRGGTHEQYF. CDR3 sequence (DNA): TGTGTCAGCAGAGGGGGAACGCACGAGCAGTACTTC.

The chain couples TRBV10-3 to TRBJ1-1; possible D gene TRBD1, 6 bases. The V end lost 7 bases, the J end lost 4 bases, and 13 bases lay between the germline ends. CDR3 size: 13 residues. Germline CDR1 and CDR2: ENHRY and SYGVKD. The CDR3 reads CAITRGGATEAFF. DNA for the CDR3: TGTGCCATCACTCGAGGGGGTGCCACTGAAGCTTTCTTT.

In its sample, this clonotype was seen a few times. J is TRBJ2-4 and V is TRBV7-9, with no clear D. Trimming removed 3 bases at V and 1 base at J, with 22 bases between. The germline V gene has CDR1 SEHNR and CDR2 FQNEAQ (reference sequence). The CDR3 loop spans 19 amino acids. DNA for the CDR3: TGTGCCAGCAGCTTTATCCGGGCTCACTGGGGATCGGCCAAAAACATTCAGTACTTC. This encodes CASSFIRAHWGSAKNIQYF.

This chain links TRBV29-1 with TRBJ2-3; tentatively, D is TRBD1 (6 bases). The CDR3 length is 15 residues. CDR1 SQVTM and CDR2 ANQGSEA come from the germline V gene. Trimming shortened V by 4 bases and J by 0 bases, and 14 bases separated the two germline ends. The CDR3 DNA is TGCAGCGTTGTGGGGGCAGGGGCGAGCACAGATACGCAGTATTTT. This codes for CSVVGAGASTDTQYF.